This T cell receptor (beta chain) came from a study of molecular identifiers for immune sequencing clone quantification. TCRdb used MiXCR to reprocess the PCR reads, holding one entry per CDR3 protein. The data show about 100,000 distinct CDR3 sequences, with around 33% seen just once and roughly 4.2% held by the top ten. V lost 0 bases and J 7 bases, leaving 7 bases between the germline ends. This CDR3 comprises 13 residues. This clonotype was observed a handful of times. Sequenced material: naive CD8+ T cells from blood, with Jurkat cell RNA spiked in. Subset in this sample: FACS-sorted CD8+CD4-CCR7+CD45RA+ naive T cells. V is TRBV12-3 or TRBV12-4 and J is TRBJ1-5; D is undetermined. The clonotype was recovered from a human donor in good health. Some libraries in this study had Jurkat cell RNA spiked in. The DNA for the CDR3 is TGTGCCAGCAGTTTAGCCCCATCGCAGCCCCAGCATTTT. It codes for CASSLAPSQPQHF.